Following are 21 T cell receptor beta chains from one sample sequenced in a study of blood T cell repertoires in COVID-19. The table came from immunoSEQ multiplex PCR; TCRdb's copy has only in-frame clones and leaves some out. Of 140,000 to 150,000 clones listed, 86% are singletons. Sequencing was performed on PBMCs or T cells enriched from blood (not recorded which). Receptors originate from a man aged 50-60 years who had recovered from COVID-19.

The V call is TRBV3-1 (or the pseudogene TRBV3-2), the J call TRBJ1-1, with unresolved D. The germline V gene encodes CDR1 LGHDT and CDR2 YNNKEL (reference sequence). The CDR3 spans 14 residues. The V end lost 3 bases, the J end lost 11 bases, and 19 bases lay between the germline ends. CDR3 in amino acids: CASSQGGGRIAAFF. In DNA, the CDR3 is TGTGCCAGCAGCCAGGGTGGAGGGCGTATAGCGGCTTTCTTT.

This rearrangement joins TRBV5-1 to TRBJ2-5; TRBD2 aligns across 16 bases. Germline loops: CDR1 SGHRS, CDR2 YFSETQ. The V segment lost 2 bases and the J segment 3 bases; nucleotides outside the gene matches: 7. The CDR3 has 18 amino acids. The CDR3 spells CASSLYPGTSGGEETQYF. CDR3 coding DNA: TGCGCCAGCAGCTTATACCCCGGGACTAGCGGGGGGGAAGAGACCCAGTACTTC.

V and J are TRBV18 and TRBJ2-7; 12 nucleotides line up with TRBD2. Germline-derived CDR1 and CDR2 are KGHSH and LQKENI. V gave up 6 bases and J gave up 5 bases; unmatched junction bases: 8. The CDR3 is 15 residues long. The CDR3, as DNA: TGTGCCAGCTCTCCTACGACTAGCGGGAGAAACGAGCAGTACTTC. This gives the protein CASSPTTSGRNEQYF.

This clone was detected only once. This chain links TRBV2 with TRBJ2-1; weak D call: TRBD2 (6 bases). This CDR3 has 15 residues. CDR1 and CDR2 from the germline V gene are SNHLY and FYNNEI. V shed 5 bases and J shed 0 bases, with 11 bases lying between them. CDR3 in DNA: TGTGCCAGCAGTCTAGCGTCTATCTCCTACAATGAGCAGTTCTTC. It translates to CASSLASISYNEQFF.

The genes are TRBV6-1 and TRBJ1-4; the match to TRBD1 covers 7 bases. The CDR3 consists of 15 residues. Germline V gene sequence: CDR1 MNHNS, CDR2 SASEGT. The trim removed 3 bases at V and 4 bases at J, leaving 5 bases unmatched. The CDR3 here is CASSDRGTVNEKLFF. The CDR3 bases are TGTGCCAGCAGTGACAGGGGGACAGTTAATGAAAAACTGTTTTTT.

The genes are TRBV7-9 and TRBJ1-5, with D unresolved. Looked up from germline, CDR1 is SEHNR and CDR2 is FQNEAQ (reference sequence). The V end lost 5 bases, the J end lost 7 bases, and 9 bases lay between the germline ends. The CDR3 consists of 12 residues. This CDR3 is CASSRVSQPQHF. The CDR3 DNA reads TGTGCCAGCAGCCGGGTGAGCCAGCCCCAGCATTTT.

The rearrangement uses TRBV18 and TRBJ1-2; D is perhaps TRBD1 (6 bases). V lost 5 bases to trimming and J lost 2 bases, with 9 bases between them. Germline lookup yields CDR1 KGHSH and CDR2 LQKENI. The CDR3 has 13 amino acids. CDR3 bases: TGTGCCAGCTCAATGGACAGAAACTATGGCTACACCTTC. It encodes CASSMDRNYGYTF.

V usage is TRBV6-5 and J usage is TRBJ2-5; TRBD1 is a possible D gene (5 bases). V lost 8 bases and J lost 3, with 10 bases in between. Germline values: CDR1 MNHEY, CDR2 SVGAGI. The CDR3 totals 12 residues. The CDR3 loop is CASAQVKETQYF. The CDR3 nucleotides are TGTGCCAGCGCACAGGTTAAAGAGACCCAGTACTTC.

CDR3 amino acids: CATSRQRQGAGTDTQYF. CDR3 nucleotide sequence: TGTGCCACCAGCAGACAGAGACAGGGCGCGGGCACAGATACGCAGTATTTT. The chain employs TRBV15 and TRBJ2-3; 7 nucleotides match TRBD1. The CDR3 has 17 amino acids. With V trimmed by 2 bases and J by 1 base, 9 bases remained unmatched. Germline-derived CDR1 and CDR2 are LNHNV and YYDKDF (reference sequence).

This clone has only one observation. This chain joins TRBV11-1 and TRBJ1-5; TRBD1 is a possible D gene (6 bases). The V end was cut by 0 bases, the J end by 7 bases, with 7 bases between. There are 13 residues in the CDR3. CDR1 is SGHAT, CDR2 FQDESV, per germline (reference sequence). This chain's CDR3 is CASSLARGQPQHF. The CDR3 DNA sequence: TGTGCCAGCAGCTTAGCGAGGGGGCAGCCCCAGCATTTT.

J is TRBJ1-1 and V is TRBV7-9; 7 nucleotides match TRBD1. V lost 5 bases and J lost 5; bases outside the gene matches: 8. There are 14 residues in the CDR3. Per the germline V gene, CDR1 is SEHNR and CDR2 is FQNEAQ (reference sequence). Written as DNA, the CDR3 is TGTGCCAGCAGCCCCGACAGGGTTCGGACTGAAGCTTTCTTT. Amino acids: CASSPDRVRTEAFF.

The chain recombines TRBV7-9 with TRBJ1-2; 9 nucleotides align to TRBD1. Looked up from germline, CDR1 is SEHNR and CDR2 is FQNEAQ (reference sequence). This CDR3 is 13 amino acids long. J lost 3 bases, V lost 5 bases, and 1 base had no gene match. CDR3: CASSRTGDYGYTF. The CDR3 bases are TGTGCCAGCAGCCGGACAGGGGACTATGGCTACACCTTC.

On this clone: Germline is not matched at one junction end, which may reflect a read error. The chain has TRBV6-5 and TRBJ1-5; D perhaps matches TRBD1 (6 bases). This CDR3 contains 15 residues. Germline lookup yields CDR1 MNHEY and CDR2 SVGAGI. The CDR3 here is CASARETGPIYHKDF. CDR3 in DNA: TGTGCCAGCGCAAGGGAAACAGGGCCCATCTACCATAAGGATTTT.

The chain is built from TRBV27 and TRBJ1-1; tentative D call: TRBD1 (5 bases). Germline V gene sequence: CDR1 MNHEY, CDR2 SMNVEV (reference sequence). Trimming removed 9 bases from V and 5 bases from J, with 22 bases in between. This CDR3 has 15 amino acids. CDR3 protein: CASSSGQVGGTEAFF. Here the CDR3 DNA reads TGTGCCAGTTCATCGGGGCAGGTGGGGGGGACTGAAGCTTTCTTT.

This CDR3 reads CASSSSGVGSYNEQFF. CDR3 bases: TGTGCCAGCAGCAGTAGCGGGGTCGGCTCCTACAATGAGCAGTTCTTC. The genes are TRBV9 and TRBJ2-1; 8 bases fit TRBD2. CDR1 and CDR2 (germline): SGDLS, YYNGEE. The CDR3 extends over 16 amino acids. With V trimmed by 4 bases and J by 0 bases, 6 bases remained unmatched.

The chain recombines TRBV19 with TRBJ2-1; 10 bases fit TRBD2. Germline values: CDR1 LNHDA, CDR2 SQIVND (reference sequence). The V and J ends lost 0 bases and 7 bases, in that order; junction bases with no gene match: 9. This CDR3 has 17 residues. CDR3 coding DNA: TGTGCCAGTAGTATAGATTCACTAGCGGGGCTCCGGAATGAGCAGTTCTTC. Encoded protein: CASSIDSLAGLRNEQFF. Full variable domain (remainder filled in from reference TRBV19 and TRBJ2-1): DGGITQSPKYLFRKEGQNVTLSCEQNLNHDAMYWYRQDPGQGLRLIYYSQIVNDFQKGDIAEGYSVSREKKESFPLTVTSAQKNPTAFYLCASSIDSLAGLRNEQFFGPGTRLTVL.

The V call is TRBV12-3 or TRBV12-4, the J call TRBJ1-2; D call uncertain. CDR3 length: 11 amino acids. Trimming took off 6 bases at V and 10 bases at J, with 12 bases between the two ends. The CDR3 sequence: CASSQTTTYTF. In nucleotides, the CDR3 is TGTGCCAGCAGCCAAACCACTACCTACACCTTC.

The CDR3 bases are TGTGCCAGCAGTTTGGACAGGGTGAACTATGGCTACACCTTC. It codes for CASSLDRVNYGYTF. The genes are TRBV6-5 and TRBJ1-2; 8 bases align to TRBD1. Trimming cost V 4 bases and J 2 bases; bases outside gene matches: 3. The V gene's germline CDR1 is MNHEY and CDR2 SVGAGI. CDR3 length: 14 amino acids.

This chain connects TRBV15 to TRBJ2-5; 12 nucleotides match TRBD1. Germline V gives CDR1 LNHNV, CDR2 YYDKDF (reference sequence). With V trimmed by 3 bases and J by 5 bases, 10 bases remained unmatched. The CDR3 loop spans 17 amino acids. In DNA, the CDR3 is TGTGCCACCAGCAGGGAGAGGGACAGGGGGCTTCTGGAGACCCAGTACTTC. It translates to CATSRERDRGLLETQYF.

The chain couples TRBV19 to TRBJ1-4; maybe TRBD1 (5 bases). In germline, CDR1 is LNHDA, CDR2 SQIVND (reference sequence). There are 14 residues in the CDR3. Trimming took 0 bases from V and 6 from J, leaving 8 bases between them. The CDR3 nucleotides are TGTGCCAGTAGTATAGACTGGGGGGATGAAAAACTGTTTTTT. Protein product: CASSIDWGDEKLFF.

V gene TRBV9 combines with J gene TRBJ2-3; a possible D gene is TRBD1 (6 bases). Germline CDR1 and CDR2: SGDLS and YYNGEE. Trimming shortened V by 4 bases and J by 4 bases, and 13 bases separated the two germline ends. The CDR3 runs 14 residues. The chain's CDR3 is CASSPRGGADTQYF. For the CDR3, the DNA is TGTGCCAGCAGCCCGCGTGGGGGCGCAGATACGCAGTATTTT.